Each of the 2 T cell receptor beta chains below was sequenced from the same sample in a study of cytomegalovirus exposure and HLA in healthy donors. It was with 60 Vbeta and 13 Jbeta primers that the PCR ran. Produced via immunoSEQ multiplex PCR; TCRdb's table is partial and in-frame only. This listing includes about 200,000 clones. The sequencing sample was made of PBMCs. The receptors derive from a girl aged 2 to 10 in good health and CMV-seropositive.

V usage is TRBV28 and J usage is TRBJ2-7, with 9 nucleotides matching TRBD1. The CDR3 has 14 residues. The V and J ends lost 6 bases and 3 bases, in that order; junction bases with no gene match: 6. Germline CDR1 is MDHEN and CDR2 is SYDVKM. CDR3 DNA sequence: TGTGCCAGCAGCATAGGGACAGGGAGCTACGAGCAGTACTTC. Translating it yields CASSIGTGSYEQYF.

V is TRBV28 and J is TRBJ1-5, with D perhaps matching TRBD1 (6 bases). Germline CDR1 MDHEN, CDR2 SYDVKM. V was shortened by 2 bases and J by 4 bases, with 9 bases between the two germline ends. This CDR3 contains 14 residues. The CDR3 DNA sequence: TGTGCCAGCAGTTTAACCAGGGGTAATCAGCCCCAGCATTTT. Its translation: CASSLTRGNQPQHF.